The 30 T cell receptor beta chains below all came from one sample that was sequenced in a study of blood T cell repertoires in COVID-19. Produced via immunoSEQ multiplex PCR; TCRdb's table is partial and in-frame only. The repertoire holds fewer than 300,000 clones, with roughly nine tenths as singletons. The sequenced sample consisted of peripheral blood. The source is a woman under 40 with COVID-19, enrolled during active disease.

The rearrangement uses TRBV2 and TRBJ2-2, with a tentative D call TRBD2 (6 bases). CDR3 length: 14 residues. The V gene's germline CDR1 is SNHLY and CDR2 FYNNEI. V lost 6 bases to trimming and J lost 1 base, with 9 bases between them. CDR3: CASSGAGNTGELFF. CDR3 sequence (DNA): TGTGCCAGCAGCGGAGCGGGGAACACCGGGGAGCTGTTTTTT.

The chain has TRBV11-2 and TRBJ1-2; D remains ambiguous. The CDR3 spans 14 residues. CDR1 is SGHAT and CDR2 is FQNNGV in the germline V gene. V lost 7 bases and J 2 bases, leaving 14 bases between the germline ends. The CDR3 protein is CASTRGPRNYGYTF. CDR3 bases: TGTGCCAGCACCAGAGGTCCGAGGAACTATGGCTACACCTTC.

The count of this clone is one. The CDR3 reads CASSKVGRESPYYEQYF. The CDR3 DNA follows: TGTGCCAGCAGCAAAGTCGGGCGGGAGAGCCCTTACTACGAGCAGTACTTC. V usage is TRBV21-1 and J usage is TRBJ2-7; the table names TRBD2, a call not compared with the DNA. TRBV21-1 is a known pseudogene. The CDR3 has 17 residues.

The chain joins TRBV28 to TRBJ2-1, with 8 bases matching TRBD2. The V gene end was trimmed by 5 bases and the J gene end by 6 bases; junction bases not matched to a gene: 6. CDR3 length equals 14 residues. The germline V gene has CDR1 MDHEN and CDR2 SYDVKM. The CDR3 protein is CASSKAGELNEQFF. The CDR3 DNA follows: TGTGCCAGCAGTAAAGCGGGAGAGCTCAATGAGCAGTTCTTC.

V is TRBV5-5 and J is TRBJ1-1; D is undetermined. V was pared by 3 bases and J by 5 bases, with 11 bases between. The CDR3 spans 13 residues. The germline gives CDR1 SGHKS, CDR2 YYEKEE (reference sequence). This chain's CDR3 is CASSSTGATEAFF. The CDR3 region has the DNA TGTGCCAGCAGCTCAACGGGAGCGACTGAAGCTTTCTTT.

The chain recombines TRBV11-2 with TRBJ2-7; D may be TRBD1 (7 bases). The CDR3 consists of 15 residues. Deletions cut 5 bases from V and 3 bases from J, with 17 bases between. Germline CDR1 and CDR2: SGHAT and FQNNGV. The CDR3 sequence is CASSPGGWFDYEQYF. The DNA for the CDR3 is TGTGCCAGCAGCCCAGGGGGGTGGTTTGACTACGAGCAGTACTTC. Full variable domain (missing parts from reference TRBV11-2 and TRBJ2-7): EAGVAQSPRYKIIEKRQSVAFWCNPISGHATLYWYQQILGQGPKLLIQFQNNGVVDDSQLPKDRFSAERLKGVDSTLKIQPAKLEDSAVYLCASSPGGWFDYEQYFGPGTRLTVT.

In DNA form, the CDR3 reads TGCGCCAGCAGCCTCTCACCGGGGGATGAGACCCAGTACTTC. It specifies CASSLSPGDETQYF. The chain employs TRBV5-1 and TRBJ2-5; D possibly corresponds to TRBD2 (6 bases). The germline CDR1 and CDR2 sequences are SGHRS and YFSETQ. V lost 4 bases and J 5 bases, leaving 15 bases between the germline ends. The CDR3 totals 14 residues.

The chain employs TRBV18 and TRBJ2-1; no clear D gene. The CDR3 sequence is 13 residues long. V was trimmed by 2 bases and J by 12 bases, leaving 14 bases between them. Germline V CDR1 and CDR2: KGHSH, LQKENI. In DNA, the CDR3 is TGTGCCAGCTCACCATTCCGGATTGCAGGGCAGTTCTTC. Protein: CASSPFRIAGQFF.

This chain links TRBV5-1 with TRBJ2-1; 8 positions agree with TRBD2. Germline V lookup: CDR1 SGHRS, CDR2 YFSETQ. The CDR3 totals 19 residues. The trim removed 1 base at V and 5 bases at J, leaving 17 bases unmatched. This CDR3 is CASSLPQRETLHFNNEQFF. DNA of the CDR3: TGCGCCAGCAGCTTGCCACAGCGGGAGACCCTTCATTTCAACAATGAGCAGTTCTTC.

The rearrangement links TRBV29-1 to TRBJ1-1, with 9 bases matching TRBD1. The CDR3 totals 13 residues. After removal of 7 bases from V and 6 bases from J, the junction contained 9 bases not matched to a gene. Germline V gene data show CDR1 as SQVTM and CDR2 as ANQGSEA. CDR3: CSAKGQGVPEAFF. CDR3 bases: TGCAGCGCTAAGGGACAGGGAGTCCCTGAAGCTTTCTTT.

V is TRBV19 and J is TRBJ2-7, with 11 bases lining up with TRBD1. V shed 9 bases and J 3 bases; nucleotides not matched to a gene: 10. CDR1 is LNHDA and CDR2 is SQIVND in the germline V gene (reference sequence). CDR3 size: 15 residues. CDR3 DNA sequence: TGTGCCAGCAGTGCCGGGACAGGGGGTAACTACGAGCAGTACTTC. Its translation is CASSAGTGGNYEQYF.

In DNA, the CDR3 is TGCAGCGTTGATGCAGGGGATGGCTACACCTTC. As protein: CSVDAGDGYTF. The chain uses TRBV29-1 and TRBJ1-2, with a tentative D call TRBD1 (6 bases). Trimming took off 3 bases at V and 6 bases at J, with 8 bases between the two ends. The germline V gene encodes CDR1 SQVTM and CDR2 ANQGSEA. The CDR3 totals 11 residues.

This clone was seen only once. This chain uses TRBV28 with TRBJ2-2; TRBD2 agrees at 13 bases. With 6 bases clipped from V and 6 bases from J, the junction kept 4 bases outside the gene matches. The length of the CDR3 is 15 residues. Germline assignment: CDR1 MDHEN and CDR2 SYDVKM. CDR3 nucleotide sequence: TGTGCCAGCAGCCAGACTAGCGGGAGGCCCGGGGAGCTGTTTTTT. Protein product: CASSQTSGRPGELFF.

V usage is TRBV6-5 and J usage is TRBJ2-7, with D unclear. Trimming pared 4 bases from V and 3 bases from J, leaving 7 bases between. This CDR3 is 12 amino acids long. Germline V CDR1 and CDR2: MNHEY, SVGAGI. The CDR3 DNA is TGTGCCAGCAGTTGGCCGAACTACGAGCAGTACTTC. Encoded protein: CASSWPNYEQYF.

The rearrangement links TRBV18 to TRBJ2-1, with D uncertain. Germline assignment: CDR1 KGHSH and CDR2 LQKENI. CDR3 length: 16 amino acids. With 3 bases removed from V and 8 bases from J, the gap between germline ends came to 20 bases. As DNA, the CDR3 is TGTGCCAGCTCACCCTTTGACTCCGGATATAAGGATGAGCAGTTCTTC. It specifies CASSPFDSGYKDEQFF.

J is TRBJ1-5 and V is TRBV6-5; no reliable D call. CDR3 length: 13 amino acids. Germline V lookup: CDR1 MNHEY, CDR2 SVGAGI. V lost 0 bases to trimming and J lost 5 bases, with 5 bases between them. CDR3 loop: CASSYSRYQPQHF. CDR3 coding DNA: TGTGCCAGCAGTTACTCGAGGTATCAGCCCCAGCATTTT.

For the CDR3, the DNA is TGCGCCAGCAGCCAATACCCCCGCGGGAATGCCCACGAGCAGTACTTC. This encodes CASSQYPRGNAHEQYF. The chain couples TRBV4-1 to TRBJ2-7; maybe TRBD2 (6 bases). Trimming shortened V by 2 bases and J by 5 bases, and 19 bases separated the two germline ends. The CDR3 has 16 residues. Per germline, CDR1 MGHRA and CDR2 YSYEKL.

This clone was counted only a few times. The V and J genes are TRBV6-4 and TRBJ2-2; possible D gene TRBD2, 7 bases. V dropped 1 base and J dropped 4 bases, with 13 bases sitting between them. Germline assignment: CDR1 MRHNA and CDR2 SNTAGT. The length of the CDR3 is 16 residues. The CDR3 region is CASSDYGGLGTGELFF. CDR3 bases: TGTGCCAGCAGTGACTACGGGGGGCTCGGCACCGGGGAGCTGTTTTTT.

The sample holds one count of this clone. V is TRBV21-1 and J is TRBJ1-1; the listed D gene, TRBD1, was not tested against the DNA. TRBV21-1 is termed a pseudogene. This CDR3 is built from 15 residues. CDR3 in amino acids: CASSKTQVPYTEAFF. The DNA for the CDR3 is TGTGCCAGCAGCAAGACACAGGTACCCTACACTGAAGCTTTCTTT.

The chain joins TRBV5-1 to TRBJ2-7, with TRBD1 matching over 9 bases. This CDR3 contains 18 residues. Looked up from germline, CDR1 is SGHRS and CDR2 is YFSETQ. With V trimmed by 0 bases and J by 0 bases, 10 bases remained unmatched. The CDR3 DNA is TGCGCCAGCAGCTTGGATCTCTGGGGACAGGGCTTCTCCTACGAGCAGTACTTC. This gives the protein CASSLDLWGQGFSYEQYF.

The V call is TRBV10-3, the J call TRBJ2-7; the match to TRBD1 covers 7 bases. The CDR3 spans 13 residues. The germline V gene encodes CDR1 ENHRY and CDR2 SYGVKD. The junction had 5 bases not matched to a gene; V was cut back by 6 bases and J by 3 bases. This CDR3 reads CAISPRDSYEQYF. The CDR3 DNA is TGTGCCATCAGCCCCAGGGACAGCTACGAGCAGTACTTC.

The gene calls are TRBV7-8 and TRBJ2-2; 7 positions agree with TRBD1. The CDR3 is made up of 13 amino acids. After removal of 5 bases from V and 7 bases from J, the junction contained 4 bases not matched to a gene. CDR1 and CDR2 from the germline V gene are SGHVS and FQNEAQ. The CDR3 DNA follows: TGTGCCAGCAGCGCAGGGGGAATCGGGGAGCTGTTTTTT. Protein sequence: CASSAGGIGELFF.

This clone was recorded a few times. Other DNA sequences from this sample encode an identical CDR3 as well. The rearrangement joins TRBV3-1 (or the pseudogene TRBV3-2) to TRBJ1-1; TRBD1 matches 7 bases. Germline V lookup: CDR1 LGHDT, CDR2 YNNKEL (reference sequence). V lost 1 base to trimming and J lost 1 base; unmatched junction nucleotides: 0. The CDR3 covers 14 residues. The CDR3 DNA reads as TGTGCCAGCAGCCAAGGGACAGGGAACACTGAAGCTTTCTTT. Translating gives CASSQGTGNTEAFF.

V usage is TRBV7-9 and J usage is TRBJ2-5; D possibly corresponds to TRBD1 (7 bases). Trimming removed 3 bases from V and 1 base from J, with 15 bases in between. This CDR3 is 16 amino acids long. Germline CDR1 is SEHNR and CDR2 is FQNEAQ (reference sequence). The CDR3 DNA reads TGTGCCAGCAGCTTGCCGCCAGGGGGGAGCCAAGAGACCCAGTACTTC. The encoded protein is CASSLPPGGSQETQYF.

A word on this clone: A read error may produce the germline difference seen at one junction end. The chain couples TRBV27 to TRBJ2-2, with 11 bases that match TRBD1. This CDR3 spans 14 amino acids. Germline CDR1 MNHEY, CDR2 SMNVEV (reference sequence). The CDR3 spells CASRRTSGTGGLFF. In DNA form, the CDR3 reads TGTGCCAGCAGACGTACCTCCGGGACAGGGGGGCTGTTTTTT.

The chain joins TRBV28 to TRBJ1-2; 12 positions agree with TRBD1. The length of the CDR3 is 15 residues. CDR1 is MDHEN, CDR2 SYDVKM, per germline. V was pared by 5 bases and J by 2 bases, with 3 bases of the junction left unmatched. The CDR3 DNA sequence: TGTGCCAGCAGTCCCGGGACAGGGGGCAACTATGGCTACACCTTC. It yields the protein CASSPGTGGNYGYTF.

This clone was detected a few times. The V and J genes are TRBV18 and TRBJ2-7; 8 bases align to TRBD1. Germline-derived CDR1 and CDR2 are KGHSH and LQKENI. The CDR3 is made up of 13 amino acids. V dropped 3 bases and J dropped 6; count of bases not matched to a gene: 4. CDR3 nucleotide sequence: TGTGCCAGCTCACCGACAGGGGTGGGCGAGCAGTACTTC. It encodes CASSPTGVGEQYF.

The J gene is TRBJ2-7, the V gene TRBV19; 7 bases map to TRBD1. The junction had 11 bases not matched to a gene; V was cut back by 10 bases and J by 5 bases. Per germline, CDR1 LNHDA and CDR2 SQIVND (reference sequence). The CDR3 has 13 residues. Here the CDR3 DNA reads TGTGCCACAATGGGACAGTTTTTCGACGAGCAGTACTTC. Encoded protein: CATMGQFFDEQYF.

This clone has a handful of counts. This CDR3 is CASSQTHHNSPLHF. In nucleotides, the CDR3 is TGTGCCAGCAGCCAAACACACCATAATTCACCCCTCCACTTT. The rearrangement uses TRBV14 and TRBJ1-6; D ambiguous. The CDR3 has 14 amino acids. Germline V gives CDR1 SGHDN, CDR2 FVKESK. V lost 2 bases to trimming and J lost 5 bases, with 7 bases between them.

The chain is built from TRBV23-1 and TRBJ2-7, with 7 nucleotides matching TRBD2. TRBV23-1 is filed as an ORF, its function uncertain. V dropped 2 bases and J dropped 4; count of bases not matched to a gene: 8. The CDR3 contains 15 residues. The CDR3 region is CASSQGGGDQYEQYF. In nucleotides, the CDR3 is TGCGCCAGCAGTCAAGGGGGGGGAGACCAGTACGAGCAGTACTTC.